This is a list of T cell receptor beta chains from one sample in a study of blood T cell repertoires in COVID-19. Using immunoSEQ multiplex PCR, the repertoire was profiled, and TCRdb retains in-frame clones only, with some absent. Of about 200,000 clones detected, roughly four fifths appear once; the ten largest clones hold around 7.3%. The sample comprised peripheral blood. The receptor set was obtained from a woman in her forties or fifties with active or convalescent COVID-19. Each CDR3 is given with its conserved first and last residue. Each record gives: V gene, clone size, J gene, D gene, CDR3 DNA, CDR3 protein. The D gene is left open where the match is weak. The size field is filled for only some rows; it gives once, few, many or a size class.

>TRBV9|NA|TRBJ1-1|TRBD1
TGTGCCAGCAGCGTTGGGACAGTGAAAAACACTGAAGCTTTCTTT
CASSVGTVKNTEAFF
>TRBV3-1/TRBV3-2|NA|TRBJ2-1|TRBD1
TGTGCCAGCAGCCCGGACAGGGGGCCTTACAATGAGCAGTTCTTC
CASSPDRGPYNEQFF
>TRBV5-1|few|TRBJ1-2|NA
TGCGCCAGCAGCTTGGGAGGACAGATGACTAACTATGGCTACACCTTC
CASSLGGQMTNYGYTF
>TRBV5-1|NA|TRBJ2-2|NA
TGCGCCAGCACCATAAACCGGGACTCTAACACCGGGGAGCTGTTTTTT
CASTINRDSNTGELFF
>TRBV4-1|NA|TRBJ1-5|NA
TGCGCCAGCAGTCCGACGCGGGGGAGCAATCAGCCCCAGCATTTT
CASSPTRGSNQPQHF
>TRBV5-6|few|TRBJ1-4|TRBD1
TGTGCCAGCAGCTTGGCCCCCGGGACAGGGGAAAAACTGTTTTTT
CASSLAPGTGEKLFF
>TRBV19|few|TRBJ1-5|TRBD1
TGTGCCAGTAGTAGACAGGGGTTAGGGAATCAGCCCCAGCATTTT
CASSRQGLGNQPQHF
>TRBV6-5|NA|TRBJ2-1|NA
TGTGCCAGCAGGAGGGCAGGGGTTGTCTATGAGCAGTTCTTC
CASRRAGVVYEQFF
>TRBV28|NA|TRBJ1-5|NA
TGTGCCAGCGTCCGGGATCATCAGCCCCAGCATTTT
CASVRDHQPQHF
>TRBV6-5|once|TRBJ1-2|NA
TGTGCCAGCAGTAAACGGGGAGGGGGCTATGGCTACACCTTC
CASSKRGGGYGYTF
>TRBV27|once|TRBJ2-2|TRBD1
TGTGCCAGCAGTTTGAAGTCAGGGGGTAGTACCGGGGAGCTGTTTTTT
CASSLKSGGSTGELFF
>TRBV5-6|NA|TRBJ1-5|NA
TGTGCCAGCAGCCTTAGGACATCCCCTACCCATAGCAATCAGCCCCAGCATTTT
CASSLRTSPTHSNQPQHF
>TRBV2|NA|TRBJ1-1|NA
TGTGCCAGCACGGGACAGAACACTGAAGCTTTCTTT
CASTGQNTEAFF
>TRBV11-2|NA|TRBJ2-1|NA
TGTGCCAGCAGCTTAATCCGGAGCTCCTACAATGAGCAGTTCTTC
CASSLIRSSYNEQFF
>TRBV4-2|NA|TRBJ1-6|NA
TGTGCCAGCAGCCAGGCGGAAGCAGGGAAAACTTCACCCCTCCACTTT
CASSQAEAGKTSPLHF